This T cell receptor (beta chain) emerged from a study of blood T cell repertoires in COVID-19 (TCRdb year 2020). Regarding the complete study: The collaborator samples originated in the United States, Italy and Spain and spanned the acute and convalescent phases of COVID-19. Where available, HLA class I and class II types were taken from metadata supplied by the sample provider and were not determined by assay-based typing. Deeply sampled blood TCRbeta repertoires from subjects exposed to, actively infected with, or recovered from COVID-19 were included in the dataset. The samples were drawn from the first 160 participants of the ongoing ImmuneRACE study and from more than 1,000 subjects provided by 6 global collaborators. The material from the prospective study consisted of cDNA or gDNA derived from T cells, B-cell-depleted T cells, or PBMCs. The sample metadata nearly always contained a de-identified subject ID, COVID-19 status, age in years and sex. The repertoires were released in a freely available public database meant as a resource for research on the immune response to SARS-CoV-2. Paper-wide results and their limitations: The quantity of clinical and demographic metadata differed by source and by participant and was supplied without curation.

In the prospective study, participants were roughly 18 to 95 years old, resided in about 25 geographic areas of the United States, and were enrolled through a virtual design. In the prospective study, participants were assigned to cohorts based on the clinical history participants reported in a screening survey and a study questionnaire. In the prospective study, mobile phlebotomists collected whole blood, serum and a nasopharyngeal or oropharyngeal swab from each participant. Prospective study participants could optionally give additional blood draws and questionnaires over an approximately 2-month period. Before DNA extraction, prospective study blood samples were shipped either frozen or at room temperature. The immunoSEQ Assay, a bias-controlled multiplex PCR, was used to amplify TCRbeta CDR3 regions from genomic DNA. Processing in the source paper ran as follows. The number of nucleated cells in each sample was estimated by amplification of reference gene primers within the assay. To quantify the absolute abundance of each unique TCRbeta CDR3 rearrangement, sequence reads were collapsed and filtered. For each sample, productive Simpson clonality was calculated by taking the square root of Simpson's diversity index across productive rearrangements. TCRdb provides this immuneACCESS table in a form limited to in-frame rearrangements. Some clones are lacking; in checked studies, under half of them reflect an unresolved V gene, and why the rest are absent is not known. V and J calls and clone size come straight from that table; D and trimming were deduced from the DNA. This sample holds 200,000 to 250,000 clones; about nine tenths were observed only once. 3% to 4.5% of the sample rests with the top ten.

Of note for this clone: No antigen is known for it. No qualities accompany the bases; no much larger clone lies one base away.

From its cysteine to its phenylalanine, the CDR3 spans 13 amino acids. CDR3 DNA is the only sequence kept; it has 39 bases, read in frame from the first base. V is shortened by 3 bases, J by 3 bases, and the region joining them spans 9 bases. The germline V gene yields SQVTM for CDR1 and ANQGSEA for CDR2. The chain links TRBV29-1 with TRBJ2-1; no D segment can be confidently identified. Sequenced sample: PBMCs or T cells enriched from blood (not recorded which). The source is a woman aged 40 to 50 with acute COVID-19. CDR3 loop: CSVDKLNYNEQFF. The base sequence is TGCAGCGTTGATAAACTCAACTACAATGAGCAGTTCTTC.